Included here is one T cell receptor (beta chain) sequence, with context. CDR3 length: 16 residues. Germline CDR1 and CDR2: LNHDA and SQIVND (reference sequence). V lost 5 bases and J 2 bases, leaving 17 bases between the germline ends. These data come from a study of blood T cell repertoires in COVID-19. Study at large: From the United States, Italy and Spain came samples of acute and convalescent COVID-19. T cells, B-cell-depleted T cells, or PBMCs provided the cDNA or gDNA that served as material.

In the original workflow: It was from reference gene primer amplification that nucleated cell counts were estimated. Only in-frame clones appear in the TCRdb table, and some are missing; sequencing was by immunoSEQ multiplex PCR. That table furnishes V, J and clone size, whereas the DNA furnished D and trimming. The sample records around 70,000 clones, about 88% being singletons. The TCR sequence derives from a human donor in a cohort sampled during active COVID-19. This chain joins TRBV19 and TRBJ2-3; a weak D match, TRBD2 (6 bases). Sequencing was done on a sample of peripheral blood. The CDR3 loop is CASSGSLASSTDTQYF. The CDR3 bases are TGTGCCAGTAGTGGGTCCCTAGCGAGCTCCACAGATACGCAGTATTTT.